The 24 T cell receptor beta chains below come from one sample, sequenced in a study of blood T cell repertoires in COVID-19. The protocol was immunoSEQ multiplex PCR, while the TCRdb copy is restricted to in-frame clones and leaves out a portion. The top ten hold around 3.2% of the sample, which has about 130,000 clones, around nine tenths seen once. Material for sequencing was peripheral blood. The source is a man between 60 and 75 years old with active or convalescent COVID-19.

The rearrangement joins TRBV25-1 to TRBJ1-5, with D maybe TRBD1 (5 bases). Germline CDR1 MGHDK, CDR2 SYGVNS. Between the trimmed V and J ends, which lost 3 bases and 4 bases, there was a span of 10 bases. CDR3 length equals 14 residues. CDR3 coding DNA: TGTGCCAGCAGTGAGCTGGACACGAATCAGCCCCAGCATTTT. As protein: CASSELDTNQPQHF.

The chain employs TRBV19 and TRBJ2-4, with D perhaps TRBD2 (6 bases). This CDR3 comprises 14 residues. With 4 bases removed from V and 5 bases from J, the gap between germline ends came to 12 bases. Germline V gives CDR1 LNHDA, CDR2 SQIVND (reference sequence). CDR3 sequence: CASSKRGLQNIQYF. DNA of the CDR3: TGTGCCAGTAGTAAAAGGGGACTTCAAAACATTCAGTACTTC.

V and J are TRBV19 and TRBJ1-5; 9 positions agree with TRBD1. Losses at the gene ends were 7 bases for V and 4 bases for J; bases not matched to a gene: 5. Germline CDR1 is LNHDA and CDR2 is SQIVND (reference sequence). The CDR3 covers 14 residues. CDR3 sequence (DNA): TGTGCCAGTACCCACAGGGGGCGGAATCAGCCCCAGCATTTT. It translates to CASTHRGRNQPQHF.

The genes are TRBV7-9 and TRBJ1-4; the D is unclear. This CDR3 is 15 amino acids long. CDR1 and CDR2 (germline): SEHNR, FQNEAQ (reference sequence). With 1 base removed from V and 3 bases from J, the gap between germline ends came to 9 bases. Written as DNA, the CDR3 is TGTGCCAGCAGCTTAGAGGAGGCTTCTAATGAAAAACTGTTTTTT. Translated: CASSLEEASNEKLFF.

V and J are TRBV28 and TRBJ2-5; 8 bases agree with TRBD2. The V gene end was trimmed by 3 bases and the J gene end by 5 bases; junction bases not matched to a gene: 8. The CDR3 spans 15 residues. Looked up from germline, CDR1 is MDHEN and CDR2 is SYDVKM. CDR3 sequence reads: CASSFGVGTSETQYF. The DNA of the CDR3 is TGTGCCAGCAGTTTCGGGGTTGGGACTAGTGAGACCCAGTACTTC.

The chain recombines TRBV27 with TRBJ2-5; TRBD2 aligns across 10 bases. The junction had 11 bases not matched to a gene; V was cut back by 5 bases and J by 5 bases. Germline-derived CDR1 and CDR2 are MNHEY and SMNVEV (reference sequence). The CDR3 spans 16 residues. CDR3 DNA sequence: TGTGCCAGCAGTCCGGGACTAGCGTCTCTGGGGGAGACCCAGTACTTC. As protein: CASSPGLASLGETQYF.

This chain links TRBV6-5 with TRBJ2-5; weak D call: TRBD2 (6 bases). The germline CDR1 and CDR2 sequences are MNHEY and SVGAGI. There are 15 residues in the CDR3. Trimming removed 0 bases from V and 2 bases from J, with 10 bases in between. The CDR3 spells CASSYSSGRQETQYF. As DNA, the CDR3 is TGTGCCAGCAGTTACTCCTCGGGGAGGCAAGAGACCCAGTACTTC.

V and J are TRBV30 and TRBJ2-1; D might be TRBD2 (6 bases). In germline, CDR1 is GTSNPN, CDR2 SVGIG (reference sequence). Trimming took off 2 bases at V and 7 bases at J, with 12 bases between the two ends. CDR3 length: 13 amino acids. The CDR3 sequence: CAWSRRRGNEQFF. CDR3 sequence (DNA): TGTGCCTGGAGTAGACGCCGGGGGAATGAGCAGTTCTTC.

The chain is built from TRBV11-2 and TRBJ2-1; tentatively, D is TRBD2 (7 bases). Germline V gene data show CDR1 as SGHAT and CDR2 as FQNNGV. Trimming cost V 1 base and J 3 bases, with 13 bases left between them. CDR3 length equals 16 residues. DNA for the CDR3: TGTGCCAGCAGCTTAGGGACGGGGGGCTACTACAATGAGCAGTTCTTC. Its protein is CASSLGTGGYYNEQFF. The full variable domain, completed using reference TRBV11-2 and TRBJ2-1, is EAGVAQSPRYKIIEKRQSVAFWCNPISGHATLYWYQQILGQGPKLLIQFQNNGVVDDSQLPKDRFSAERLKGVDSTLKIQPAKLEDSAVYLCASSLGTGGYYNEQFFGPGTRLTVL.

The chain carries TRBV5-4 and TRBJ2-7; D possibly corresponds to TRBD2 (6 bases). The CDR3 length is 14 residues. Germline-derived CDR1 and CDR2 are SGHNT and YYREEE (reference sequence). V lost 5 bases, J lost 0 bases, and 12 bases lay in between. The CDR3: CASSPEGSSYEQYF. The CDR3 bases are TGTGCCAGCAGTCCGGAGGGCAGCTCCTACGAGCAGTACTTC.

This chain uses TRBV7-9 with TRBJ2-1, with TRBD2 matching 12 bases. V was clipped by 4 bases and J by 9 bases; unmatched bases: 7. CDR3 length: 15 residues. CDR1 is SEHNR and CDR2 is FQNEAQ in the germline V gene (reference sequence). CDR3 loop: CASSSASGGAFEQFF. The CDR3, as DNA: TGTGCCAGCAGCTCTGCTAGCGGGGGGGCATTTGAGCAGTTCTTC.

The chain links TRBV7-2 to TRBJ2-7; TRBD1 matches 9 bases. V was pared by 8 bases and J by 5 bases, with 10 bases of the junction left unmatched. Germline V lookup: CDR1 SGHTA, CDR2 FQGNSA. The CDR3 length is 14 residues. CDR3 in amino acids: CASRSTGGIDEQYF. CDR3 DNA: TGTGCCAGCCGATCTACAGGGGGCATCGACGAGCAGTACTTC.

This chain joins TRBV2 and TRBJ1-6, with D maybe TRBD1 (6 bases). The length of the CDR3 is 14 residues. Germline V gene sequence: CDR1 SNHLY, CDR2 FYNNEI. Trimming removed 7 bases at V and 7 bases at J, with 14 bases between. The CDR3 loop reads CASNRGSRNSPLHF. DNA of the CDR3: TGTGCCAGCAATAGGGGGAGTAGAAATTCACCCCTCCACTTT.

The rearrangement uses TRBV11-3 and TRBJ2-2; no definite D call. Germline-derived CDR1 and CDR2 are SGHNT and YENEEA. The CDR3 runs to 12 residues. V shed 5 bases and J shed 8 bases, with 9 bases lying between them. The CDR3 here is CASSPGVGELFF. As DNA, the CDR3 is TGTGCCAGCAGCCCGGGTGTTGGGGAGCTGTTTTTT.

This clone was observed once. J is TRBJ2-5 and V is TRBV28; TRBD2 agrees at 9 bases. CDR1 and CDR2 (germline): MDHEN, SYDVKM. The ends lost 3 bases at V and 0 bases at J; junction bases unmatched: 8. This CDR3 is built from 17 residues. CDR3 nucleotide sequence: TGTGCCAGCAGTTTGGCCGGCGGGGGGGAGAACCAAGAGACCCAGTACTTC. Translation gives CASSLAGGGENQETQYF.

The J gene is TRBJ2-3, the V gene TRBV3-1 (or the pseudogene TRBV3-2), with TRBD2 as a possible D gene (5 bases). CDR1 LGHDT and CDR2 YNNKEL come from the germline V gene (reference sequence). With 4 bases removed from V and 4 bases from J, the gap between germline ends came to 12 bases. This CDR3 spans 14 amino acids. CDR3 amino acids: CASSPRVAPDTQYF. The CDR3 region has the DNA TGTGCCAGCAGCCCGCGGGTGGCACCAGATACGCAGTATTTT.

The chain uses TRBV18 and TRBJ1-5; 12 bases match TRBD1. CDR1 is KGHSH and CDR2 is LQKENI in the germline V gene. CDR3 length: 18 residues. Trimming at V came to 2 bases and at J to 7 bases, leaving 12 bases not matched to a gene. The CDR3 loop reads CASSPSSPGQGANQPQHF. CDR3 nucleotide sequence: TGTGCCAGCTCACCATCATCCCCGGGACAGGGGGCAAACCAGCCCCAGCATTTT. The full variable domain, in which reference TRBV18 and TRBJ1-5 provide the parts outside the CDR3, is NAGVMQNPRHLVRRRGQEARLRCSPMKGHSHVYWYRQLPEEGLKFMVYLQKENIIDESGMPKERFSAEFPKEGPSILRIQQVVRGDSAAYFCASSPSSPGQGANQPQHFGDGTRLSIL.

This sequence joins TRBV5-6 and TRBJ2-1; D gene unclear. The V and J ends lost 1 base and 1 base respectively, with 3 bases between them. This CDR3 comprises 13 residues. Germline V gene lookup returns CDR1 SGHDT and CDR2 YYEEEE. The CDR3 reads CASSLPSYNEQFF. CDR3 DNA sequence: TGTGCCAGCAGCTTGCCATCCTACAATGAGCAGTTCTTC.

This chain links TRBV9 with TRBJ1-2; D is undetermined. V was trimmed by 1 base and J by 7 bases, leaving 14 bases between them. The CDR3 covers 14 residues. CDR1 and CDR2 from the germline V gene are SGDLS and YYNGEE. The CDR3 nucleotides are TGTGCCAGCAGCGTAAACGATTTCACCGGTGGCTACACCTTC. Protein: CASSVNDFTGGYTF.

This rearrangement joins TRBV6-5 to TRBJ1-2; 8 positions agree with TRBD1. CDR3 length: 14 amino acids. The ends lost 6 bases at V and 8 bases at J; junction bases unmatched: 11. Germline values: CDR1 MNHEY, CDR2 SVGAGI. The DNA of the CDR3 is TGTGCCAGCAGGGAGGGGTACAGGGGGGAGGGCTACACCTTC. Protein: CASREGYRGEGYTF.

V gene TRBV28 combines with J gene TRBJ1-4; tentative D call: TRBD1 (5 bases). Trimming took 9 bases from V and 13 from J, leaving 18 bases between them. CDR1 is MDHEN, CDR2 SYDVKM, per germline. This CDR3 contains 12 residues. The CDR3 protein is CASSGTMGGLFF. In DNA, the CDR3 is TGTGCCAGTTCAGGGACCATGGGGGGACTGTTTTTT.

V is TRBV19 and J is TRBJ2-1, with D perhaps TRBD2 (7 bases). V was cut by 7 bases and J by 9 bases, with 25 bases left in between. CDR1 is LNHDA, CDR2 SQIVND, per germline (reference sequence). CDR3 length: 16 residues. The CDR3 reads CASITRGAGDSAEQFF. The CDR3 nucleotides are TGTGCCAGTATCACTAGGGGGGCGGGAGATTCCGCTGAGCAGTTCTTC.

The V gene is TRBV13, the J gene TRBJ2-5, with TRBD2 matching 10 bases. J gave up 5 bases and V 2 bases, and 11 bases lay outside the gene matches. Looked up from germline, CDR1 is PRHDT and CDR2 is FYEKMQ (reference sequence). The CDR3 runs 17 residues. The CDR3 nucleotides read TGTGCCAGCAGCTTATCAGCGGGGGGGCCTGAGGGCGAGACCCAGTACTTC. Translation: CASSLSAGGPEGETQYF.

The chain links TRBV11-3 to TRBJ2-5; 8 bases match TRBD2. The CDR3 is made up of 14 amino acids. Germline loops: CDR1 SGHNT, CDR2 YENEEA. Trimming cost V 5 bases and J 1 base; bases outside gene matches: 3. The CDR3 bases are TGTGCCAGCAGCCGGGGGGGGGCCCAAGAGACCCAGTACTTC. Protein sequence: CASSRGGAQETQYF.